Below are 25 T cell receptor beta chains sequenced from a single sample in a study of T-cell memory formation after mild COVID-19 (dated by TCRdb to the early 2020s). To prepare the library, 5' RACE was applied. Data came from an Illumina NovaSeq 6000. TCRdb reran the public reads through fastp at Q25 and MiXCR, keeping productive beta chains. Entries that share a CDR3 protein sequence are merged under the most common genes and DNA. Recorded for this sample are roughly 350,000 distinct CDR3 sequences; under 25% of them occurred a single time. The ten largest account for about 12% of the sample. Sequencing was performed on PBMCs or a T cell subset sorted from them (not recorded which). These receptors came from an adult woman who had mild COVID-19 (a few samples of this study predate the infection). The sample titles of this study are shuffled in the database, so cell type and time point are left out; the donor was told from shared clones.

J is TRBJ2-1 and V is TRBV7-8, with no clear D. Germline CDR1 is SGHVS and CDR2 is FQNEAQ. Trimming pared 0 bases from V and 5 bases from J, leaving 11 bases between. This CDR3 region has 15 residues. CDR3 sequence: CASSLAGKPDNEQFF. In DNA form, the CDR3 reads TGTGCCAGCAGCTTAGCAGGGAAACCGGACAATGAGCAGTTCTTC.

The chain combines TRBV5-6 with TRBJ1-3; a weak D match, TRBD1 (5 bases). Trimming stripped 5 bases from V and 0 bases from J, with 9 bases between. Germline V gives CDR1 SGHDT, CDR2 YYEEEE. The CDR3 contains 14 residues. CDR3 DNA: TGTGCCAGCAGTCGGGACTTCTCTGGAAACACCATATATTTT. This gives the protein CASSRDFSGNTIYF. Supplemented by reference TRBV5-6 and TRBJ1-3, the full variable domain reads DAGVTQSPTHLIKTRGQQVTLRCSPKSGHDTVSWYQQALGQGPQFIFQYYEEEERQRGNFPDRFSGHQFPNYSSELNVNALLLGDSALYLCASSRDFSGNTIYFGEGSWLTVV.

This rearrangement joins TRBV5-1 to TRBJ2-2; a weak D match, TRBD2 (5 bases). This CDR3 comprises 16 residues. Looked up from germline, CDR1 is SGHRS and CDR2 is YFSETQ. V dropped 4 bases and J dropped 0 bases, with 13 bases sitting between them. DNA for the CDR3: TGCGCCAGCAGCGGATTGGGAGTCGCGAACACCGGGGAGCTGTTTTTT. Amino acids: CASSGLGVANTGELFF. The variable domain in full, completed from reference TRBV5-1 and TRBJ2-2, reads KAGVTQTPRYLIKTRGQQVTLSCSPISGHRSVSWYQQTPGQGLQFLFEYFSETQRNKGNFPGRFSGRQFSNSRSEMNVSTLELGDSALYLCASSGLGVANTGELFFGEGSRLTVL.

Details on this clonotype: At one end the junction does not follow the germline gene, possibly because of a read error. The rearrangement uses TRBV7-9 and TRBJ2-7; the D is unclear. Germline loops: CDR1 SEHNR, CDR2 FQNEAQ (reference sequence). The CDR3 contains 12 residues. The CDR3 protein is CASSHNSSEQYF. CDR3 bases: TGTGCCAGCAGCCACAACTCCTCCGAGCAGTACTTC. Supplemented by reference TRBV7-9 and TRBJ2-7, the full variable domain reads DTGVSQNPRHKITKRGQNVTFRCDPISEHNRLYWYRQTLGQGPEFLTYFQNEAQLEKSRLLSDRFSAERPKGSFSTLEIQRTEQGDSAMYLCASSHNSSEQYFGPGTRLTVT.

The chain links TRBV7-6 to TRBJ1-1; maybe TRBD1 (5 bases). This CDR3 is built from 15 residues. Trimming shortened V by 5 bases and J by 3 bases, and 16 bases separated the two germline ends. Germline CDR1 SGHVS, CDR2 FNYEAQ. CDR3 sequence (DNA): TGTGCCAGCAGCCCCGCCTCAGGGACGGACACTGAAGCTTTCTTT. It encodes CASSPASGTDTEAFF.

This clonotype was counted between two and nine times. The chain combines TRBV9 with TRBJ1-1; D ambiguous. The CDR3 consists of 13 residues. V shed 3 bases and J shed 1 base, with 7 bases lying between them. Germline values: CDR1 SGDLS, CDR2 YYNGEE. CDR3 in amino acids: CASSASPNTEAFF. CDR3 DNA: TGTGCCAGCAGCGCAAGCCCGAACACTGAAGCTTTCTTT.

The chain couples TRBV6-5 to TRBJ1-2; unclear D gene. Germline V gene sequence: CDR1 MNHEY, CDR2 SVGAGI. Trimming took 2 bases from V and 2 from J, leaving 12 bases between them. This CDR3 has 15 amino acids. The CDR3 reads CASSYARRQNYGYTF. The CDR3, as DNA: TGTGCCAGCAGTTACGCGAGGCGTCAGAACTATGGCTACACCTTC.

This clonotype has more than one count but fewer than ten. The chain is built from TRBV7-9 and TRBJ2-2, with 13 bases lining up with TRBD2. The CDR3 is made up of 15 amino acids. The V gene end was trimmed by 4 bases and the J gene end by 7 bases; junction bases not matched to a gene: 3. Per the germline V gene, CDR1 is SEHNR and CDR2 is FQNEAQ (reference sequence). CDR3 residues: CASSSRTSGGGELFF. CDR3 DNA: TGTGCCAGCAGCTCCCGGACTAGCGGGGGCGGGGAGCTGTTTTTT.

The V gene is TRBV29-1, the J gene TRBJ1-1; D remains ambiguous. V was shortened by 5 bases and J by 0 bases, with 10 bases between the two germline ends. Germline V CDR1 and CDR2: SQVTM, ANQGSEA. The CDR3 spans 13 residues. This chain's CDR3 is CSVSRVLNTEAFF. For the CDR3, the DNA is TGCAGCGTTTCGAGGGTTTTGAACACTGAAGCTTTCTTT.

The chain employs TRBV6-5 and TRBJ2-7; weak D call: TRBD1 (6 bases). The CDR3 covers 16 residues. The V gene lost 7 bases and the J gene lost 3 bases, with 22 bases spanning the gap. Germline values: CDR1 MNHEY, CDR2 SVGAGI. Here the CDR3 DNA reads TGTGCCAGCATCGGTTTCGGCAGGGGATCCCTCTACGAGCAGTACTTC. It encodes CASIGFGRGSLYEQYF.

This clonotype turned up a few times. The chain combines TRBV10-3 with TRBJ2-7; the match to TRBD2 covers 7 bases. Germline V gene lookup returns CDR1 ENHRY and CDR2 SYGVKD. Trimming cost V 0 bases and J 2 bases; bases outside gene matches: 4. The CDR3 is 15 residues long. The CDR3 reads CAISESSGLAYEQYF. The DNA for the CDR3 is TGTGCCATCAGTGAGTCTAGCGGGCTAGCCTACGAGCAGTACTTC.

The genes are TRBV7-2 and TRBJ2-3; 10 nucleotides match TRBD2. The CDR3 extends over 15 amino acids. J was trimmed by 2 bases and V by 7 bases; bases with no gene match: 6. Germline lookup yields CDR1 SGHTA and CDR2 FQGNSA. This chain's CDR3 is CASTPLAGYTDTQYF. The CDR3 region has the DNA TGTGCCAGCACCCCACTAGCGGGGTACACAGATACGCAGTATTTT.

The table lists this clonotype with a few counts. CDR3 nucleotide sequence: TGCAGCGTTGGGTCGCCGTATGGCTACACCTTC. This encodes CSVGSPYGYTF. This chain connects TRBV29-1 to TRBJ1-2; D is undetermined. The CDR3 has 11 residues. V was trimmed by 4 bases and J by 5 bases, leaving 8 bases between them. CDR1 and CDR2 (germline): SQVTM, ANQGSEA.

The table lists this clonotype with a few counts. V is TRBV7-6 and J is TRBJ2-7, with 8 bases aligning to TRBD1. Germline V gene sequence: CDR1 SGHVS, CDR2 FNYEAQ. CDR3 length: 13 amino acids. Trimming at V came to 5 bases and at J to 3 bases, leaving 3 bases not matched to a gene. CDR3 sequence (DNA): TGTGCCAGCAGCAAGGGACAGGACTACGAGCAGTACTTC. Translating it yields CASSKGQDYEQYF.

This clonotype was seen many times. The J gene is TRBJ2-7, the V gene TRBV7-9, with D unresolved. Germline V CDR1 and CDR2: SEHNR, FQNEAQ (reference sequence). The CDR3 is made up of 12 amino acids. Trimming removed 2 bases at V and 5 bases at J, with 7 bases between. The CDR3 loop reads CASSLLWDEQYF. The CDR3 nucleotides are TGTGCCAGCAGCTTACTATGGGACGAGCAGTACTTC.

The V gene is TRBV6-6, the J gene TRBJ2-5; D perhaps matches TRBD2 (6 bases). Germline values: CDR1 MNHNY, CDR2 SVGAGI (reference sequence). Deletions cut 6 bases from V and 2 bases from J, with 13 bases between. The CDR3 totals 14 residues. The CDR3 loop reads CASRRDGGQETQYF. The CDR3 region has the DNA TGTGCCAGCAGGAGAGACGGGGGTCAAGAGACCCAGTACTTC.

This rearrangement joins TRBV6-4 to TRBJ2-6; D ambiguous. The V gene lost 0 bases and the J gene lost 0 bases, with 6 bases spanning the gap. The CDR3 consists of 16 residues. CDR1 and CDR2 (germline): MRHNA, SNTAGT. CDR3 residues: CASSDSSNSGANVLTF. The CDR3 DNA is TGTGCCAGCAGTGACTCGTCGAACTCTGGGGCCAACGTCCTGACTTTC.

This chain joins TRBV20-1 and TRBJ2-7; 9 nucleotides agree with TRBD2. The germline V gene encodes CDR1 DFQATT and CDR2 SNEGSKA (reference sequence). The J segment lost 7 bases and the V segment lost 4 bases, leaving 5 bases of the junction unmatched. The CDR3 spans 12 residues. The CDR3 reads CSAKPSGAEQYF. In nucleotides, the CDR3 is TGCAGTGCTAAGCCTAGCGGGGCGGAGCAGTACTTC.

The CDR3 spells CASSLNGGANNEQFF. CDR3 sequence (DNA): TGTGCCAGCAGCTTAAACGGGGGGGCGAACAATGAGCAGTTCTTC. The chain uses TRBV7-3 and TRBJ2-1; 8 bases map to TRBD2. Germline-derived CDR1 and CDR2 are SGHTA and FQGTGA. V was clipped by 1 base and J by 5 bases; unmatched bases: 4. The CDR3 has 15 residues. Complete variable domain (other parts from reference TRBV7-3 and TRBJ2-1): GAGVSQTPSNKVTEKGKYVELRCDPISGHTALYWYRQSLGQGPEFLIYFQGTGAADDSGLPNDRFFAVRPEGSVSTLKIQRTERGDSAVYLCASSLNGGANNEQFFGPGTRLTVL.

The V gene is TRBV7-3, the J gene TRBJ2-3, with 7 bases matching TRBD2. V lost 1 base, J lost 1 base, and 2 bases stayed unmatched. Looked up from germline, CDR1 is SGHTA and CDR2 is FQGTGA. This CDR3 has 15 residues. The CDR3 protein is CASSLIAGGTDTQYF. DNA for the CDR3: TGTGCCAGCAGCTTAATTGCGGGGGGCACAGATACGCAGTATTTT.

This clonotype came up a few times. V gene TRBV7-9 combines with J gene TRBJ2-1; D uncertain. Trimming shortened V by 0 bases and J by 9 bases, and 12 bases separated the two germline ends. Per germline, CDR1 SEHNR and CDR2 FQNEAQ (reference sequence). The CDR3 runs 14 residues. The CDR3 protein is CASSLASSVTEQFF. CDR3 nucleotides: TGTGCCAGCAGCTTAGCGAGTTCGGTCACTGAGCAGTTCTTC.

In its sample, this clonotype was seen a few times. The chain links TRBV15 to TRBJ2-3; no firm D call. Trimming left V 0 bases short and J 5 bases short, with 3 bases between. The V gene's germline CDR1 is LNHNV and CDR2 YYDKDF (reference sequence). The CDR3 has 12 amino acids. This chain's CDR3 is CATSREVDTQYF. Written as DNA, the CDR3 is TGTGCCACCAGCAGAGAAGTAGATACGCAGTATTTT. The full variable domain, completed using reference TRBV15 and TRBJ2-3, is DAMVIQNPRYQVTQFGKPVTLSCSQTLNHNVMYWYQQKSSQAPKLLFHYYDKDFNNEADTPDNFQSRRPNTSFCFLDIRSPGLGDTAMYLCATSREVDTQYFGPGTRLTVL.

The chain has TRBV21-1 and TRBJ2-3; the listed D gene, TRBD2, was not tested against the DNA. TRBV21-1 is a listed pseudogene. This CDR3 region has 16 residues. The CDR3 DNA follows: TGTGCCAGCGCCCCCGGGACTAGACCCTCCACAGATACGCAGTATTTT. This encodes CASAPGTRPSTDTQYF.

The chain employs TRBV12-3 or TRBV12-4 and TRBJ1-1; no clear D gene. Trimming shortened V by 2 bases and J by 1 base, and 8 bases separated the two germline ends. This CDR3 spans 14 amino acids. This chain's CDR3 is CASSLPSWNTEAFF. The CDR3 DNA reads TGTGCCAGCAGTTTACCCAGCTGGAACACTGAAGCTTTCTTT.

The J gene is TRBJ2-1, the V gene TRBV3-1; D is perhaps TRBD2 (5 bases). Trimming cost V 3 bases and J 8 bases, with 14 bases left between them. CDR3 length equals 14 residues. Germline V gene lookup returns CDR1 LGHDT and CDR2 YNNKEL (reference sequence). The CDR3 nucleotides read TGTGCCAGCAGCCACCGCCCGGGGTTGGATGAGCAGTTCTTC. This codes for CASSHRPGLDEQFF.